This T cell receptor beta chain was retrieved from a study of neoadjuvant anti-PD-1 for oral cavity cancer. About the research overall: Patients mostly received three to four biweekly nivolumab doses at 3 mg/kg before surgery. Non-progressing patients received a fourth nivolumab dose near day 43, then surgery on days 50-56.

Time point meaning: after neoadjuvant nivolumab, at surgical resection. PBMCs were not maintained or expanded in culture before analysis. Assay used: immunoSEQ multiplex PCR; TCRdb lists only in-frame clones, some missing. In the table there are about 68,000 clones, roughly 84% of which are singletons. Material: PBMCs, obtained after nivolumab (anti-PD-1) treatment. The receptor was isolated from a person aged 35-79 years with oral cavity squamous cell carcinoma.

The CDR3 nucleotides read TGTGCTAGTTCATCTCGGGACTACTCCAATGAGCAGTTCTTC. It yields the protein CASSSRDYSNEQFF. V usage is TRBV12-5 and J usage is TRBJ2-1; 7 positions match TRBD2. Trimming cost V 8 bases and J 6 bases; bases outside gene matches: 10. This CDR3 comprises 14 residues. Germline V gene lookup returns CDR1 LGHNT and CDR2 FRNRAP.